This T cell receptor beta chain was recovered during a study of T cells after yellow fever vaccination. General study results and limits: On re-exposure, the response was weaker but peaked faster, at day 5 versus 15. Among primary-vaccination clones, most reappeared after the booster, at just under 98% for CD4 and 85% to 90% for CD8.

The CDR3 covers 14 residues. The table lists this clonotype with a few counts. The target antigen is unknown. The study made its TCR cDNA through 5'RACE template switching. That step introduced a universal primer site along with UMIs. One entry per CDR3 protein results from TCRdb running MiXCR on the 5' RACE reads. The sample lists about 360,000 distinct CDR3 sequences; about 6.2% were seen once. The V gene is TRBV21-1, the J gene TRBJ2-7. TRBV21-1 is shown as a pseudogene. This specimen was PBMCs, taken 5 days after the yellow fever booster vaccination. The clonotype comes from a man aged 25-45 years who received the YFV17D yellow fever vaccine. The CDR3 spells CASSSTGCSYEQYF. The CDR3 DNA reads as TGTGCCAGCAGCAGCACAGGGTGCTCCTACGAGCAGTACTTC.